Following are 11 T cell receptor beta chains from one sample sequenced in a study of T cell responses to AZD1222 COVID-19 vaccine. The assay was immunoSEQ multiplex PCR, and TCRdb's table has in-frame clones only and misses some. The sample carries 130,000 or so clones, around 94% recorded once. Here the sequenced sample was peripheral blood, taken on day 0 of AZD1222 vaccination. These TCRs come from an adult in good health.

V gene TRBV24-1 combines with J gene TRBJ2-5; D is unresolved. The CDR3 is 13 residues long. Trimming left V 1 base short and J 7 bases short, with 9 bases between. In germline, CDR1 is KGHDR, CDR2 SFDVKD. As DNA, the CDR3 is TGTGCCACCAGTGATTTCTTCTTTGGGACCCAGTACTTC. It is translated as CATSDFFFGTQYF.

The chain has TRBV11-2 and TRBJ2-7; TRBD2 matches 8 bases. The trim removed 2 bases at V and 0 bases at J, leaving 6 bases unmatched. Per the germline V gene, CDR1 is SGHAT and CDR2 is FQNNGV. The CDR3 is 16 residues long. CDR3 in amino acids: CASSLMAGGLSYEQYF. In DNA, the CDR3 is TGTGCCAGCAGCTTAATGGCGGGAGGCCTCTCCTACGAGCAGTACTTC.

This clone counts as medium-sized. The J gene is TRBJ2-7, the V gene TRBV28; D possibly corresponds to TRBD2 (5 bases). The CDR3 is 12 residues long. Deletions cut 4 bases from V and 2 bases from J, with 6 bases between. Looked up from germline, CDR1 is MDHEN and CDR2 is SYDVKM. The CDR3 protein is CASSSTTYEQYF. CDR3 nucleotides: TGTGCCAGCAGTTCGACTACCTACGAGCAGTACTTC. The full variable domain, with the rest looked up from reference TRBV28 and TRBJ2-7, is DVKVTQSSRYLVKRTGEKVFLECVQDMDHENMFWYRQDPGLGLRLIYFSYDVKMKEKGDIPEGYSVSREKKERFSLILESASTNQTSMYLCASSSTTYEQYFGPGTRLTVT.

The chain employs TRBV13 and TRBJ1-2, with 8 positions matching TRBD1. The junction had 13 bases not matched to a gene; V was cut back by 4 bases and J by 3 bases. This CDR3 contains 17 residues. Looked up from germline, CDR1 is PRHDT and CDR2 is FYEKMQ (reference sequence). CDR3 nucleotides: TGTGCCAGCAGCTCGGAAACAGGGGGGCTCTACGACTATGGCTACACCTTC. It codes for CASSSETGGLYDYGYTF.

The chain joins TRBV12-3 or TRBV12-4 to TRBJ2-7; D gene uncertain. V was pared by 3 bases and J by 7 bases, with 13 bases between. This CDR3 comprises 13 residues. CDR3 in DNA: TGTGCCAGCAGTTTTTCCTCAACCAGGGAGCAGTACTTC. Amino acids: CASSFSSTREQYF.

This clone has just one count. This sequence joins TRBV18 and TRBJ1-2, with 7 nucleotides matching TRBD1. V gave up 4 bases and J gave up 8 bases; unmatched junction bases: 10. CDR1 is KGHSH, CDR2 LQKENI, per germline. The CDR3 has 14 amino acids. The CDR3 sequence is CASSLGQPFDGYTF. The CDR3 coding sequence is TGTGCCAGCTCACTGGGACAGCCTTTTGACGGCTACACCTTC.

V and J are TRBV4-2 and TRBJ1-4; D remains ambiguous. Germline loops: CDR1 LGHNA, CDR2 YNFKEQ. V was cut by 0 bases and J by 7 bases, with 6 bases left in between. The CDR3 is made up of 13 amino acids. CDR3 DNA sequence: TGTGCCAGCAGCCAAGATCGACCTGAAAAACTGTTTTTT. It yields the protein CASSQDRPEKLFF.

The chain is built from TRBV7-9 and TRBJ2-2, with 7 bases lining up with TRBD1. V shed 4 bases and J 2 bases; nucleotides not matched to a gene: 13. CDR3 length: 18 residues. Per the germline V gene, CDR1 is SEHNR and CDR2 is FQNEAQ (reference sequence). CDR3 in amino acids: CASSYPPPGQPNTGELFF. In DNA form, the CDR3 reads TGTGCCAGCAGCTATCCTCCTCCGGGACAGCCTAACACCGGGGAGCTGTTTTTT.

The chain recombines TRBV5-5 with TRBJ2-7, with a possible D match to TRBD1 (6 bases). Germline-derived CDR1 and CDR2 are SGHKS and YYEKEE (reference sequence). The V end was cut by 3 bases, the J end by 2 bases, with 15 bases between. The CDR3 has 15 amino acids. The CDR3 reads CASSSTAQGPYEQYF. The DNA for the CDR3 is TGTGCCAGCAGCTCAACCGCGCAGGGGCCCTACGAGCAGTACTTC.

V is TRBV28 and J is TRBJ1-3; D remains ambiguous. From germline, CDR1 is MDHEN and CDR2 SYDVKM. V lost 6 bases and J lost 4, with 1 base in between. This CDR3 contains 10 residues. The CDR3 protein is CASSGNTIYF. The CDR3 DNA sequence: TGTGCCAGCAGCGGAAACACCATATATTTT.

The V call is TRBV19, the J call TRBJ2-1, with 13 positions matching TRBD2. V gave up 6 bases and J gave up 6 bases; unmatched junction bases: 8. Per the germline V gene, CDR1 is LNHDA and CDR2 is SQIVND (reference sequence). The CDR3 has 16 amino acids. CDR3 nucleotide sequence: TGTGCCAGTAGGAATCGAGGACTAGCGGGGGTCAATGAGCAGTTCTTC. It translates to CASRNRGLAGVNEQFF. Together with reference TRBV19 and TRBJ2-1, the CDR3 gives the full variable domain: DGGITQSPKYLFRKEGQNVTLSCEQNLNHDAMYWYRQDPGQGLRLIYYSQIVNDFQKGDIAEGYSVSREKKESFPLTVTSAQKNPTAFYLCASRNRGLAGVNEQFFGPGTRLTVL.